This TCR beta chain is from a study of graft-versus-host responses after intestinal transplantation. Of note for this clone: Its antigen is as yet unknown.

Germline CDR1 and CDR2: SGHKS and YYEKEE (reference sequence). The CDR3 spans 15 residues. The junction had 3 bases not matched to a gene; V was cut back by 0 bases and J by 2 bases. TCRdb's table, derived via immunoSEQ multiplex PCR, lists solely in-frame clones and lacks some. Of 150,000 or so clones listed, roughly 91% are singletons. The chain recombines TRBV5-5 with TRBJ2-7, with TRBD1 identical over 9 bases. The receptor's source is a human donor who received an intestinal transplant. The sample was unstimulated CD4+ T cells sorted from spleen or lymph node cells, taken before intestinal transplant. DNA of the CDR3: TGTGCCAGCAGCTTGGCGGGACAGGGAACCTACGAGCAGTACTTC. Its protein is CASSLAGQGTYEQYF.